This TCR beta chain came from a study of identifying expanded T cells in peripheral blood. After removal of 1 base from V and 5 bases from J, the junction contained 5 bases not matched to a gene. Germline V gene data show CDR1 as SGHRS and CDR2 as YFSETQ. The CDR3 has 15 residues. Here immunoSEQ multiplex PCR was the method, and the copy in TCRdb shows in-frame clones only, minus some. The sample lists some 80,000 clones, roughly 89% occurring once. The rearrangement uses TRBV5-1 and TRBJ1-2; 10 bases align to TRBD1. The TCR originated in a person aged 18 to 75 in good health. Source material: blood. CDR3: CASSLSTGGEYGYTF. Here the CDR3 DNA reads TGCGCCAGCAGCTTGTCGACAGGGGGCGAGTATGGCTACACCTTC.